This T cell receptor (beta chain) was captured by sequencing in a study of shared clonotypes between healthy human individuals. Regarding the study as a whole: Clonotypes which were not shared had lower generation probabilities than clonotypes that all four donors shared. Only blood was sampled; tissue repertoires likely differ.

The V gene end was trimmed by 4 bases and the J gene end by 5 bases; junction bases not matched to a gene: 9. The CDR3 is made up of 15 amino acids. Germline V lookup: CDR1 SEHNR, CDR2 FQNEAQ (reference sequence). About this clone: Antigen unknown.

In the CD4+ fraction, cells were divided into CD45RA+ naive and CD45RA-negative memory subsets. This table comes from immunoSEQ multiplex PCR, and its TCRdb copy is limited to in-frame clones, with some not included. This sample has about 2.3 million clones, with over 90% found just once. This sequence originates from a man aged 18-30 years in good health. Some clones in this sample may be carry-over from other donors' samples. The specimen was naive CD4+ T cells from PBMCs. As for subset: CD45RA+ positively selected. The chain uses TRBV7-9 and TRBJ2-5; TRBD1 matches at 8 bases. The CDR3 spells CASSSGQGRFETQYF. The CDR3 DNA reads as TGTGCCAGCAGCTCCGGACAGGGAAGGTTTGAGACCCAGTACTTC.